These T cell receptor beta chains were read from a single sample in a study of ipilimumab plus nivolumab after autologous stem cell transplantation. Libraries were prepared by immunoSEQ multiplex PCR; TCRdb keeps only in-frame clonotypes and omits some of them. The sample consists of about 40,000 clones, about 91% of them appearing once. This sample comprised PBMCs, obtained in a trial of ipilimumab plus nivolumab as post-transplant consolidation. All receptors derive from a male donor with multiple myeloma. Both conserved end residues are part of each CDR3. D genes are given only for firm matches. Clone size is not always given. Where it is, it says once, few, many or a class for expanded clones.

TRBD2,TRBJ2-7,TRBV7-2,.,CASSLARLAGTSYEQYF,TGTGCCAGCAGCTTAGCGCGACTAGCGGGGACCTCCTACGAGCAGTACTTC
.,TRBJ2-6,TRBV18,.,CASSPTPTGANVLTF,TGTGCCAGCTCCCCGACACCTACTGGGGCCAACGTCCTGACTTTC
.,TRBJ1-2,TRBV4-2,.,CASSQGTVHYGYTF,TGTGCCAGCAGCCAAGGTACAGTTCACTATGGCTACACCTTC
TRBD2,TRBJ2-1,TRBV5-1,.,CASSSGLAGANEQFF,TGCGCCAGCAGCTCGGGACTAGCGGGAGCCAATGAGCAGTTCTTC
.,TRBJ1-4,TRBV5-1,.,CASSFGSTNEKLFF,TGCGCCAGCAGCTTCGGCTCAACTAATGAAAAACTGTTTTTT
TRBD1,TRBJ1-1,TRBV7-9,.,CASSSGTAYTEAFF,TGTGCCAGCAGCTCCGGGACAGCGTACACTGAAGCTTTCTTT
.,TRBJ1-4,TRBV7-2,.,CASSLGGIGEKLFF,TGTGCCAGCAGCTTAGGGGGGATTGGTGAAAAACTGTTTTTT
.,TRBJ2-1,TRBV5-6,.,CASSLGGVPVGNEQFF,TGTGCCAGCAGCTTGGGTGGGGTCCCCGTGGGGAATGAGCAGTTCTTC
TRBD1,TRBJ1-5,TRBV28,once,CASSLAPDRGPNQPQHF,TGTGCCAGCAGTTTAGCCCCGGACAGGGGGCCGAATCAGCCCCAGCATTTT
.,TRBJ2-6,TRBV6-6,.,CASSYRQSGANVLTF,TGTGCCAGCAGTTACAGGCAGTCTGGGGCCAACGTCCTGACTTTC
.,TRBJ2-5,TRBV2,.,CASSEGTTRRETQYF,TGTGCCAGCAGTGAGGGTACGACTAGAAGGGAGACCCAGTACTTC
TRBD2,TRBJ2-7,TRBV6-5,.,CASPRSRAGGAQYF,TGTGCCAGCCCCCGCTCGAGGGCCGGGGGGGCGCAGTACTTC
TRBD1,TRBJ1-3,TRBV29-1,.,CSGLQGSGNTIYF,TGCAGCGGACTACAGGGGTCCGGAAACACCATATATTTT
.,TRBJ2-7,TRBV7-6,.,CASSLADGGFTLYEQYF,TGTGCCAGCAGCTTAGCCGACGGGGGCTTTACCCTCTACGAGCAGTACTTC
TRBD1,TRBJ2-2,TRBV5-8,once,CASRAGTGTSSGELFF,TGTGCCAGCAGGGCCGGGACAGGGACCTCTTCCGGGGAGCTGTTTTTT
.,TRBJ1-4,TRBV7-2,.,CASSDQPTNEKLFF,TGTGCCAGCAGCGACCAGCCTACTAATGAAAAACTGTTTTTT
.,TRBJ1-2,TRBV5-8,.,CASSLGPGLDGYTF,TGTGCCAGCAGCTTGGGACCAGGGTTGGATGGCTACACCTTC
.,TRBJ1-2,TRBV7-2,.,CASSLNGGDYGYTF,TGTGCCAGCAGCTTGAACGGGGGGGACTATGGCTACACCTTC
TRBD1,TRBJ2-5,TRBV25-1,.,CASSGTGRWETQYF,TGTGCCAGCAGTGGGACAGGGCGGTGGGAGACCCAGTACTTC
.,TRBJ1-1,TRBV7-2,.,CASSRGTQVNTEAFF,TGTGCCAGCAGCCGGGGGACACAGGTGAACACTGAAGCTTTCTTT
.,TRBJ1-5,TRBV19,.,CASSTRTLSNQPQHF,TGTGCCAGTTCCACACGGACCCTGAGCAATCAGCCCCAGCATTTT
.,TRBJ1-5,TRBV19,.,CASTRADQPQHF,TGTGCCAGTACTAGGGCTGATCAGCCCCAGCATTTT
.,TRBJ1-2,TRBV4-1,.,CASSPYHRAGDYGYTF,TGCGCCAGCAGCCCATATCACAGGGCGGGGGACTATGGCTACACCTTC
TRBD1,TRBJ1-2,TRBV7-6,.,CASSLEPGGLGGYTF,TGTGCCAGCAGCTTAGAGCCAGGGGGCCTGGGTGGCTACACCTTC
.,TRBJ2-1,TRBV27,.,CASSLGPLSSYNEQFF,TGTGCCAGCAGTTTAGGACCACTGAGCTCCTACAATGAGCAGTTCTTC
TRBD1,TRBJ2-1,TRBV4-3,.,CASSQDWAGGNEQFF,TGCGCCAGCAGCCAAGATTGGGCAGGGGGCAATGAGCAGTTCTTC
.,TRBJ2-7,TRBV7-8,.,CASSLGGTKSYEQYF,TGTGCCAGCAGCTTAGGGGGTACGAAGTCCTACGAGCAGTACTTC
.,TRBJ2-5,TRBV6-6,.,CASTPPSRETQYF,TGTGCCAGCACCCCCCCCAGCCGGGAGACCCAGTACTTC
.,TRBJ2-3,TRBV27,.,CASSHLGRGDRPPDTQYF,TGTGCCAGCAGCCACCTGGGGCGGGGGGACAGACCCCCAGATACGCAGTATTTT
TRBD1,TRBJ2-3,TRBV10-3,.,CAISSPGQQPTDTQYF,TGTGCCATCAGTAGCCCGGGACAGCAACCCACAGATACGCAGTATTTT
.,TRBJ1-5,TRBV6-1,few,CASSETGAGSGNQPQHF,TGTGCCAGCAGTGAAACGGGGGCAGGGTCGGGCAATCAGCCCCAGCATTTT
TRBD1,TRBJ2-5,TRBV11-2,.,CASSADRGQETQYF,TGTGCCAGCAGCGCCGACAGGGGGCAAGAGACCCAGTACTTC
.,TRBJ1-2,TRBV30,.,CAWSPSGNYGYTF,TGTGCCTGGAGCCCCAGCGGGAACTATGGCTACACCTTC
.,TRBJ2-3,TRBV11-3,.,CASSLGVGSTDTQYF,TGTGCCAGCAGCTTGGGGGTCGGTAGCACAGATACGCAGTATTTT
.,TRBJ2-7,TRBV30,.,CAWSVQASYEQYF,TGTGCCTGGAGTGTGCAGGCCTCCTACGAGCAGTACTTC
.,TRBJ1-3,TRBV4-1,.,CASSRSSTAHSGNTIYF,TGCGCCAGCAGCCGGTCGTCGACGGCACACTCTGGAAACACCATATATTTT
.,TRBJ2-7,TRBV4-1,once,CASRQGPGTPYEQYF,TGCGCCAGCAGACAAGGGCCAGGGACCCCCTACGAGCAGTACTTC
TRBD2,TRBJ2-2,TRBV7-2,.,CASTETSQNTGELFF,TGTGCCAGCACCGAGACTAGCCAAAACACCGGGGAGCTGTTTTTT
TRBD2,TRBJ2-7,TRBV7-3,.,CASSFKTSGSISYEQYF,TGTGCCAGCAGCTTTAAGACTAGCGGGAGCATTTCCTACGAGCAGTACTTC
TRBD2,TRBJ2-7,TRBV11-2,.,CASSSSLVAGSYEQYF,TGTGCCAGCAGCTCTTCACTGGTAGCGGGGAGCTACGAGCAGTACTTC
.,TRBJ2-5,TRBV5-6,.,CASSLDETQYF,TGTGCCAGCAGCTTGGACGAGACCCAGTACTTC